The clone carrying this T cell receptor beta chain is a singleton in its sample. Germline V gene sequence: CDR1 DFQATT, CDR2 SNEGSKA (reference sequence). CDR3 length: 14 amino acids. The V and J ends lost 5 bases and 1 base respectively, with 13 bases between them. These data are taken from a study of CD8 T cells in ankylosing spondylitis. TCRdb fed the 5' RACE reads into MiXCR, producing one record per CDR3 protein. The repertoire holds approximately 220,000 distinct CDR3 sequences, with 20% to 30% as singletons. This sequence was found in a male donor with ankylosing spondylitis or in good health (not recorded which). The chain employs TRBV20-1 and TRBJ2-3; D remains unclear. The source material was blood, either unsorted or a sorted T cell fraction (not recorded which). The CDR3 coding sequence is TGCAGTGCTCCAGAGGTGGCAGGCACAGATACGCAGTATTTT. Protein: CSAPEVAGTDTQYF.